The clone carrying this T cell receptor beta chain was observed a few times. The authors made cDNA by 5'RACE with 10-nucleotide random UMIs. Over 170 million TCR-beta sequences, together covering 15-18 subjects, were produced by every individual sequencing run that was carried out. From the 5' RACE reads, TCRdb called clonotypes with MiXCR, one entry per CDR3 protein. The data contain 72,000 or so distinct CDR3 sequences, roughly a sixth of them singletons. V was clipped by 7 bases and J by 7 bases, with 19 bases between them. The germline gives CDR1 LNHDA, CDR2 SQIVND (reference sequence). The CDR3 sequence is 14 residues long. The sample belongs to a study of neurological immune-mediated disorders.

V usage is TRBV19 and J usage is TRBJ1-1; weak D call: TRBD1 (6 bases). This TCR came from a woman aged 40 to 50 in good health. Input material: PBMCs. The CDR3 DNA reads TGTGCCAGTACGAGGGGCGGAGAACAGGGTGAAGCTTTCTTT. It encodes CASTRGGEQGEAFF.